These T cell receptor beta chains were read from a single sample in a study of cytomegalovirus exposure and HLA in healthy donors. Profiling relied on immunoSEQ multiplex PCR, and the TCRdb table lists in-frame clones only, not all of them. The table for this sample gives roughly 140,000 clones. Sequenced material: PBMCs. These receptors originate from a male donor in good health and CMV-seronegative. CDR3s include the opening cysteine and the closing phenylalanine or tryptophan.

J gene | V gene | CDR3 protein
TRBJ1-2 | TRBV9 | CASSVGPGQGAFGYGYTF
TRBJ2-7 | TRBV5-1 | CASSLAGPYEQYF
TRBJ1-1 | TRBV14 | CASSQEGRAFF
TRBJ2-3 | TRBV7-2 | CASSLLTGDTQYF
TRBJ2-7 | TRBV27 | CASSFRGSGYEQYF
TRBJ2-2 | TRBV11-3 | CASSLGGVVVGELFF
TRBJ1-4 | TRBV28 | CASTPLTAGMGEKLFF
TRBJ2-7 | TRBV30 | CAWNGQGAIGEQYF
TRBJ1-3 | TRBV15 | CATSRIRDSVGNTIYF
TRBJ2-1 | TRBV11-2 | CASRSYSRNEQFF
TRBJ2-3 | TRBV6-5 | CASSPTSGRDTQYF
TRBJ1-5 | TRBV30 | CAWSNSYNQPQHF
TRBJ2-4 | TRBV10-3 | CAISTTGGNIQYF
TRBJ1-3 | TRBV15 | CATSRDLMYSGNTIYF
TRBJ2-2 | TRBV6-5 | CASRAGLNTGELFF
TRBJ2-3 | TRBV2 | CASSGTTSTDTQYF
TRBJ1-4 | TRBV2 | CASRAGTGDEKLFF
TRBJ1-5 | TRBV10-2 | CASSLHIGGAGNQPQHF